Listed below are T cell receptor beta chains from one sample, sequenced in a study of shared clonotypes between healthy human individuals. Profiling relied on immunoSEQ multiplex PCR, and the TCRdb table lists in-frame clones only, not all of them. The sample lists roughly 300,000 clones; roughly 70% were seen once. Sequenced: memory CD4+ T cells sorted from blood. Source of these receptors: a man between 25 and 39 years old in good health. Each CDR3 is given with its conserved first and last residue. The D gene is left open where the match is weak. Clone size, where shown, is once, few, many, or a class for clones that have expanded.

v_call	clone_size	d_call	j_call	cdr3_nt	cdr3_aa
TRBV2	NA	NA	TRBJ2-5	TGTGCCAGCAGGGGTCGGGGAGGCGCAGAGACCCAGTACTTC	CASRGRGGAETQYF
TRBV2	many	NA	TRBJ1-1	TGTGCCAGCCTCATAGGACAGAAGAACACTGAAGCTTTCTTT	CASLIGQKNTEAFF
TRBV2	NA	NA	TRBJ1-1	TGTGCCAGCAGTGAATCAGGAACGCCAAACACTGAAGCTTTCTTT	CASSESGTPNTEAFF
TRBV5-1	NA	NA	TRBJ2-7	TGCGCCAGCAGCCCGCCTGGGGGCTACGAGCAGTACTTC	CASSPPGGYEQYF
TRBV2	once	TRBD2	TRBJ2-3	TGTGCCAGCAGTAGGACTAGCGGGAGTATCTCGACGCAGTATTTT	CASSRTSGSISTQYF
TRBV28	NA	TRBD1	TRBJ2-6	TGTGCCAGCAGCACCGGGACAGGGACTTACTCTGGGGCCAACGTCCTGACTTTC	CASSTGTGTYSGANVLTF
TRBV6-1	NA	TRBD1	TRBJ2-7	TGTGCCAGCCGGGACAGGGTAAACGAGCAGTACTTC	CASRDRVNEQYF
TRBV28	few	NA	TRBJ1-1	TGTGCCAGCAGTTTTAGCCACGGGGTTGATGAAGCTTTCTTT	CASSFSHGVDEAFF
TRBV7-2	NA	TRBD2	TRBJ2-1	TGTGCCAGCAGCTTAGAAACAGCGGGAGTAACGCGTCTCTTC	CASSLETAGVTRLF
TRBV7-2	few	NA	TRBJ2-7	TGTGCCAGCAGTCCCAGCCAGTACGAGCAGTACTTC	CASSPSQYEQYF
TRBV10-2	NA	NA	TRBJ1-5	TGCGCCAGCAGTAACCGGTATAGCAATCAGCCCCAGCATTTT	CASSNRYSNQPQHF
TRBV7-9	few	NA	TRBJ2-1	TGTGCCAGCAGCTTCGATCTGGGCCAGGGCAAGTTCTTC	CASSFDLGQGKFF
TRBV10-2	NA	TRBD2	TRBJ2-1	TGCGCCAGCAGTGAGTTTCCGGGACTAACGGGCTCCTACTACAATGAGCAGTTCTTC	CASSEFPGLTGSYYNEQFF
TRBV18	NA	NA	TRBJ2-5	TGTGCCAGCTCACCACCTTCTGCCGCGGGAGAGACCCAGTACTTC	CASSPPSAAGETQYF
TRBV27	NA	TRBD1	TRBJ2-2	TGTGCCAGCAGTCAAACCGGGACAGGGCAGAGCGGGGAGCTGTTTTTT	CASSQTGTGQSGELFF
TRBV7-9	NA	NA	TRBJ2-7	TGTGCCAGCAGCCCACTGGGACTCCCGAGCTCCTACGAGCAGTACTTC	CASSPLGLPSSYEQYF
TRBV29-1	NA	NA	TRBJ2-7	TGCAGCGTTGAATACGGGTTAGTAAACGAGCAGTACTTC	CSVEYGLVNEQYF
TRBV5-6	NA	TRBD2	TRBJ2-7	TGTGCCAGCAGCTTGCGGACTAGCGGAACTCCTACGGAGCAGTACTTC	CASSLRTSGTPTEQYF